These 29 T cell receptor beta chains share one sample of origin, sequenced in a study of blood T cell repertoires in COVID-19. TCRdb's table, derived via immunoSEQ multiplex PCR, lists solely in-frame clones and lacks some. The sample lists around 200,000 clones; roughly 80% were seen once. Sequences were obtained from peripheral blood. These receptors all come from a woman aged 40 to 50 with active or convalescent COVID-19.

This clone occurred once. J is TRBJ1-2 and V is TRBV5-6; D is possibly TRBD1 (5 bases). The CDR3 runs 14 residues. Germline V gene sequence: CDR1 SGHDT, CDR2 YYEEEE. Trimming stripped 4 bases from V and 3 bases from J, with 13 bases between. This CDR3 is CASSPGTPHYGYTF. CDR3 sequence (DNA): TGTGCCAGCAGCCCCGGGACTCCGCACTATGGCTACACCTTC.

The chain carries TRBV12-5 and TRBJ1-1, with 8 bases aligning to TRBD1. Germline V lookup: CDR1 LGHNT, CDR2 FRNRAP. Trimming at V came to 6 bases and at J to 3 bases, leaving 9 bases not matched to a gene. This CDR3 is 15 amino acids long. In DNA, the CDR3 is TGTGCTAGTGGCCCCACCCGACAGGGGCACACTGAAGCTTTCTTT. This encodes CASGPTRQGHTEAFF.

The rearrangement uses TRBV2 and TRBJ2-3, with D maybe TRBD2 (6 bases). Germline CDR1 reads SNHLY; CDR2 reads FYNNEI. This CDR3 has 16 residues. The germline V and J ends were trimmed by 2 bases and 2 bases, with 14 bases remaining between them. The DNA of the CDR3 is TGTGCCAGCAGTGAAAACTCGGGGGTAAACACAGATACGCAGTATTTT. Protein product: CASSENSGVNTDTQYF. Variable domain in full (rest from reference TRBV2 and TRBJ2-3): EPEVTQTPSHQVTQMGQEVILRCVPISNHLYFYWYRQILGQKVEFLVSFYNNEISEKSEIFDDQFSVERPDGSNFTLKIRSTKLEDSAMYFCASSENSGVNTDTQYFGPGTRLTVL.

This rearrangement joins TRBV19 to TRBJ2-5; tentative D call: TRBD1 (6 bases). CDR3 size: 11 residues. Germline values: CDR1 LNHDA, CDR2 SQIVND (reference sequence). V shed 3 bases and J shed 7 bases, with 6 bases lying between them. CDR3 amino acids: CASSIRGTQYF. The CDR3 region has the DNA TGTGCCAGTAGTATCAGGGGGACCCAGTACTTC.

The chain uses TRBV12-3 or TRBV12-4 and TRBJ2-2; no firm D call. The ends were cut back, 6 bases at V and 2 bases at J, with 4 bases in the middle. The CDR3 sequence is 12 residues long. The CDR3 DNA sequence: TGTGCCAGCAGCCAAAACACCGGGGAGCTGTTTTTT. It is translated as CASSQNTGELFF.

The J gene is TRBJ2-2, the V gene TRBV5-1; a possible D gene is TRBD2 (6 bases). V gave up 0 bases and J gave up 0 bases, with 9 bases separating them. This CDR3 contains 16 residues. The germline CDR1 and CDR2 sequences are SGHRS and YFSETQ. CDR3 sequence: CASSLAGGANTGELFF. The DNA for the CDR3 is TGCGCCAGCAGCTTGGCGGGCGGGGCGAACACCGGGGAGCTGTTTTTT.

J is TRBJ1-5 and V is TRBV19; tentatively, D is TRBD1 (6 bases). This CDR3 comprises 13 residues. Germline lookup yields CDR1 LNHDA and CDR2 SQIVND (reference sequence). V lost 7 bases and J 4 bases, leaving 11 bases between the germline ends. In nucleotides, the CDR3 is TGTGCCAGTACCGACAGGCAAAATCAGCCCCAGCATTTT. This codes for CASTDRQNQPQHF.

V is TRBV18 and J is TRBJ1-6; TRBD1 agrees at 8 bases. V gave up 3 bases and J gave up 7 bases; unmatched junction bases: 8. Per germline, CDR1 KGHSH and CDR2 LQKENI. The CDR3 contains 16 residues. The CDR3 DNA follows: TGTGCCAGCTCACCGAAGCTCGGGACAGGAAATTCACCCCTCCACTTT. It specifies CASSPKLGTGNSPLHF.

The chain is built from TRBV6-1 and TRBJ2-7; 8 bases agree with TRBD2. The ends lost 1 base at V and 4 bases at J; junction bases unmatched: 12. Germline CDR1 is MNHNS and CDR2 is SASEGT. The CDR3 extends over 17 amino acids. CDR3 sequence reads: CASSEEYVGGGGYEQYF. CDR3 nucleotide sequence: TGTGCCAGCAGTGAAGAGTATGTCGGGGGGGGCGGTTACGAGCAGTACTTC.

The V gene is TRBV3-1 (or the pseudogene TRBV3-2), the J gene TRBJ2-7; TRBD2 agrees at 10 bases. This CDR3 has 16 residues. CDR1 and CDR2 from the germline V gene are LGHDT and YNNKEL (reference sequence). The ends lost 0 bases at V and 9 bases at J; junction bases unmatched: 11. In DNA form, the CDR3 reads TGTGCCAGCAGCCAAGATTCTCTAGCGGGAGCCTATGGGCAGTACTTC. Translating gives CASSQDSLAGAYGQYF.

The CDR3 reads CASSQDLAGGNNEQFF. CDR3 DNA sequence: TGCGCCAGCAGCCAGGACCTAGCGGGGGGGAACAATGAGCAGTTCTTC. The genes are TRBV4-1 and TRBJ2-1; 12 positions agree with TRBD2. Germline CDR1 is MGHRA and CDR2 is YSYEKL. This CDR3 region has 16 residues. The J segment lost 5 bases and the V segment lost 3 bases, leaving 5 bases of the junction unmatched.

The V call is TRBV5-6, the J call TRBJ1-2, with 7 nucleotides matching TRBD1. V gave up 4 bases and J gave up 8 bases; unmatched junction bases: 8. Germline V CDR1 and CDR2: SGHDT, YYEEEE. The CDR3 extends over 13 amino acids. CDR3 DNA sequence: TGTGCCAGCAGCACCGGGACAGCAGGCGGCTACACCTTC. This codes for CASSTGTAGGYTF.

The chain links TRBV10-3 to TRBJ2-3; 9 bases align to TRBD2. V dropped 4 bases and J dropped 4; count of bases not matched to a gene: 6. Per germline, CDR1 ENHRY and CDR2 SYGVKD. This CDR3 is 15 amino acids long. The CDR3 DNA is TGTGCCATCAGTGGCTCTAGCGGGATAGCAGATACGCAGTATTTT. Translated, it gives CAISGSSGIADTQYF.

The chain has TRBV18 and TRBJ2-6; D is uncertain. Germline loops: CDR1 KGHSH, CDR2 LQKENI. Trimming cost V 6 bases and J 2 bases, with 17 bases left between them. This CDR3 spans 17 amino acids. This CDR3 reads CASSPAVSPTGANVLTF. The CDR3 coding sequence is TGTGCCAGCTCTCCAGCAGTATCTCCCACTGGGGCCAACGTCCTGACTTTC.

The J gene is TRBJ1-3, the V gene TRBV2; D unresolved. V dropped 4 bases and J dropped 0 bases, with 4 bases sitting between them. The length of the CDR3 is 13 residues. Germline CDR1 is SNHLY and CDR2 is FYNNEI. The CDR3 sequence is CASSVYSGNTIYF. The CDR3 DNA is TGTGCCAGCAGTGTATACTCTGGAAACACCATATATTTT.

The chain links TRBV27 to TRBJ1-4; D is ambiguous. The germline gives CDR1 MNHEY, CDR2 SMNVEV (reference sequence). There are 14 residues in the CDR3. V was clipped by 8 bases and J by 6 bases, with 16 bases between them. The CDR3 DNA sequence: TGTGCCAGCCGCCAGGTGGGCTTGGATGAAAAACTGTTTTTT. Its protein is CASRQVGLDEKLFF.

V gene TRBV27 combines with J gene TRBJ1-1, with a possible D match to TRBD1 (5 bases). CDR1 and CDR2 (germline): MNHEY, SMNVEV (reference sequence). This CDR3 has 15 residues. Trimming shortened V by 1 base and J by 1 base, and 10 bases separated the two germline ends. The CDR3, as DNA: TGTGCCAGCAGTTTATGGGGACTGCGGAACACTGAAGCTTTCTTT. Translation: CASSLWGLRNTEAFF.

This clone appeared once. The rearrangement joins TRBV30 to TRBJ1-2; possibly TRBD1 for D (5 bases). Germline V gene sequence: CDR1 GTSNPN, CDR2 SVGIG (reference sequence). Deletions cut 0 bases from V and 8 bases from J, with 10 bases between. The length of the CDR3 is 12 residues. The CDR3 region is CAWSVPRVGYTF. The CDR3 bases are TGTGCCTGGAGTGTACCCAGGGTAGGCTACACCTTC.

The genes are TRBV30 and TRBJ2-7, with 8 bases identical to TRBD1. The trim removed 3 bases at V and 3 bases at J, leaving 7 bases unmatched. There are 14 residues in the CDR3. From germline, CDR1 is GTSNPN and CDR2 SVGIG (reference sequence). The CDR3 spells CAWSQGQGFYEQYF. CDR3 nucleotides: TGTGCCTGGAGCCAAGGACAGGGATTCTACGAGCAGTACTTC.

This chain joins TRBV11-3 and TRBJ1-1; 11 bases match TRBD1. The CDR3 length is 18 residues. Trimming took 5 bases from V and 0 from J; bases not matched to a gene: 11. The germline CDR1 and CDR2 sequences are SGHNT and YENEEA. The CDR3 here is CASSPWSGQGGMNTEAFF. The DNA of the CDR3 is TGTGCCAGCAGCCCATGGTCGGGACAGGGGGGAATGAACACTGAAGCTTTCTTT. Combining the CDR3 with reference TRBV11-3 and TRBJ1-1 gives the whole variable domain EAGVVQSPRYKIIEKKQPVAFWCNPISGHNTLYWYLQNLGQGPELLIRYENEEAVDDSQLPKDRFSAERLKGVDSTLKIQPAELGDSAVYLCASSPWSGQGGMNTEAFFGQGTRLTVV.

The chain recombines TRBV29-1 with TRBJ1-2; the match to TRBD1 covers 10 bases. Looked up from germline, CDR1 is SQVTM and CDR2 is ANQGSEA. The trim removed 1 base at V and 4 bases at J, leaving 12 bases unmatched. The CDR3 contains 17 residues. For the CDR3, the DNA is TGCAGCGTTGAAGTGCCCCCGGGACAGGGGCCGGGCTATGGCTACACCTTC. It specifies CSVEVPPGQGPGYGYTF.

The DNA for the CDR3 is TGTGCCAGCAGCCCACTGAATGCTAATTCTGGGGCCAACGTCCTGACTTTC. Translating it yields CASSPLNANSGANVLTF. The chain joins TRBV7-8 to TRBJ2-6; D unresolved. The V end lost 5 bases, the J end lost 1 base, and 15 bases lay between the germline ends. Per germline, CDR1 SGHVS and CDR2 FQNEAQ. This CDR3 is built from 17 residues.

The rearrangement joins TRBV24-1 to TRBJ2-2; the match to TRBD2 covers 13 bases. This CDR3 spans 19 amino acids. V lost 2 bases to trimming and J lost 5 bases; unmatched junction nucleotides: 10. Looked up from germline, CDR1 is KGHDR and CDR2 is SFDVKD. CDR3 amino acids: CATSDSGLAGVMRTGELFF. CDR3 DNA sequence: TGTGCCACCAGTGATTCCGGACTAGCGGGAGTTATGCGGACCGGGGAGCTGTTTTTT.

The genes are TRBV19 and TRBJ1-2; the match to TRBD1 covers 7 bases. Germline V gives CDR1 LNHDA, CDR2 SQIVND (reference sequence). The CDR3 has 15 residues. J lost 2 bases, V lost 5 bases, and 8 bases had no gene match. CDR3 residues: CASSRPQGVNYGYTF. In nucleotides, the CDR3 is TGTGCCAGTAGTCGTCCCCAGGGGGTAAACTATGGCTACACCTTC.

V gene TRBV4-3 combines with J gene TRBJ1-3, with 8 bases matching TRBD1. The CDR3 runs to 15 residues. V was clipped by 0 bases and J by 3 bases; unmatched bases: 1. CDR1 and CDR2 from the germline V gene are LGHNA and YSLEER. DNA of the CDR3: TGCGCCAGCAGCCAAGAGACAGGGGTTGGAAACACCATATATTTT. Its protein product is CASSQETGVGNTIYF.

This sequence joins TRBV5-6 and TRBJ1-5; D call uncertain. Germline V gene lookup returns CDR1 SGHDT and CDR2 YYEEEE. V shed 1 base and J shed 7 bases, with 12 bases lying between them. The CDR3 spans 14 residues. The chain's CDR3 is CASSLYNSPQPQHF. CDR3 DNA: TGTGCCAGCAGCTTGTATAACAGTCCCCAGCCCCAGCATTTT. Combining the CDR3 with reference TRBV5-6 and TRBJ1-5 gives the whole variable domain DAGVTQSPTHLIKTRGQQVTLRCSPKSGHDTVSWYQQALGQGPQFIFQYYEEEERQRGNFPDRFSGHQFPNYSSELNVNALLLGDSALYLCASSLYNSPQPQHFGDGTRLSIL.

The chain combines TRBV30 with TRBJ2-1; possible D gene TRBD1, 6 bases. This CDR3 region has 15 residues. The ends were cut back, 3 bases at V and 4 bases at J, with 16 bases in the middle. Germline assignment: CDR1 GTSNPN and CDR2 SVGIG (reference sequence). CDR3 in amino acids: CAWSTGTSAYNEQFF. The CDR3 coding sequence is TGTGCCTGGAGCACCGGGACATCCGCTTACAATGAGCAGTTCTTC.

The chain has TRBV5-4 and TRBJ1-2, with 9 nucleotides matching TRBD1. This CDR3 has 15 amino acids. With 3 bases clipped from V and 0 bases from J, the junction kept 3 bases outside the gene matches. CDR1 and CDR2 from the germline V gene are SGHNT and YYREEE (reference sequence). CDR3 residues: CASSYTGGANYGYTF. The DNA for the CDR3 is TGTGCCAGCAGCTACACAGGGGGCGCTAACTATGGCTACACCTTC.

This chain links TRBV7-9 with TRBJ1-1; TRBD1 agrees at 9 bases. Germline trimming cut 5 bases from V and 10 bases from J; bases unmatched to any gene: 11. Germline V gives CDR1 SEHNR, CDR2 FQNEAQ (reference sequence). The CDR3 has 14 residues. The CDR3 sequence: CASSPGQGPSGAFF. CDR3 nucleotides: TGTGCCAGCAGCCCGGGACAGGGACCTTCGGGAGCTTTCTTT.